What follows are 25 T cell receptor beta chains derived from one specimen sequenced in a study of cytomegalovirus exposure and HLA in healthy donors. 60 Vbeta and 13 Jbeta primers were used in PCR. TCRdb's copy holds only in-frame clones and misses some; the assay was immunoSEQ multiplex PCR. Seen here are approximately 150,000 clones, about 72% observed once, and the top ten hold approximately 2.1%. What was sequenced was PBMCs. Receptor source: a man aged 35-49 years in good health and CMV-seronegative.

This clone was counted between two and nine times. The chain couples TRBV10-1 to TRBJ1-1, with D possibly matching TRBD1 (5 bases). Trimming took off 5 bases at V and 8 bases at J, with 9 bases between the two ends. Germline V gene sequence: CDR1 WNHNN, CDR2 SYGVQD (reference sequence). The CDR3 covers 11 residues. CDR3 sequence: CASSTGLEAFF. In DNA, the CDR3 is TGCGCCAGCAGTACAGGCCTAGAAGCTTTCTTT.

The chain couples TRBV10-3 to TRBJ1-6; the D gene is possibly TRBD1 (5 bases). CDR1 is ENHRY, CDR2 SYGVKD, per germline. The ends were cut back, 3 bases at V and 12 bases at J, with 18 bases in the middle. The CDR3 length is 15 residues. Here the CDR3 reads CAISELDPSRGPLHF. The CDR3 nucleotides are TGTGCCATCAGTGAATTGGACCCCTCAAGGGGACCCCTCCACTTT.

This clone occurred a few times. This sequence joins TRBV7-8 and TRBJ2-2; possible D gene TRBD1, 6 bases. The length of the CDR3 is 16 residues. Trimming took off 2 bases at V and 2 bases at J, with 12 bases between the two ends. Germline V CDR1 and CDR2: SGHVS, FQNEAQ. CDR3 nucleotide sequence: TGTGCCAGCAGCTTACGAAGACAGGAAAACACCGGGGAGCTGTTTTTT. Its translation: CASSLRRQENTGELFF.

J is TRBJ1-2 and V is TRBV10-3, with TRBD1 matching over 9 bases. V was pared by 0 bases and J by 7 bases, with 6 bases of the junction left unmatched. The CDR3 has 15 residues. Germline V CDR1 and CDR2: ENHRY, SYGVKD. The CDR3 sequence: CAISESGTGRTGYTF. CDR3 DNA sequence: TGTGCCATCAGTGAGTCGGGGACAGGGAGAACTGGCTACACCTTC.

The chain recombines TRBV5-6 with TRBJ2-2; 9 nucleotides line up with TRBD1. The CDR3 runs to 18 residues. Germline V gives CDR1 SGHDT, CDR2 YYEEEE. The V segment lost 3 bases and the J segment 3 bases; nucleotides outside the gene matches: 12. The CDR3 DNA sequence: TGTGCCAGCAGCTCGAACCGGGACAGGGCCTCTTACACCGGGGAGCTGTTTTTT. It encodes CASSSNRDRASYTGELFF.

The chain recombines TRBV9 with TRBJ2-1; D remains ambiguous. This CDR3 is built from 20 residues. V was shortened by 5 bases and J by 5 bases, with 32 bases between the two germline ends. The germline V gene has CDR1 SGDLS and CDR2 YYNGEE. The CDR3 region has the DNA TGTGCCAGCAGTGTCCAGTCCCTCTTGGCGGTCCGCTTGATCAACAATGAGCAGTTCTTC. The encoded protein is CASSVQSLLAVRLINNEQFF.

The chain links TRBV5-4 to TRBJ2-4; D unclear. Germline values: CDR1 SGHNT, CDR2 YYREEE (reference sequence). The CDR3 has 15 residues. The V gene lost 4 bases and the J gene lost 0 bases, with 11 bases spanning the gap. The CDR3: CASSRDSLAKNIQYF. The DNA of the CDR3 is TGTGCCAGCAGCCGAGATAGTCTAGCCAAAAACATTCAGTACTTC.

This clone was observed a single time. The rearrangement joins TRBV19 to TRBJ2-5; 8 positions match TRBD2. CDR1 and CDR2 from the germline V gene are LNHDA and SQIVND (reference sequence). V lost 4 bases, J lost 3 bases, and 4 bases stayed unmatched. The CDR3 has 14 residues. Here the CDR3 DNA reads TGTGCCAGTAGTAACCGAGCGGGGGAAGAGACCCAGTACTTC. Encoded protein: CASSNRAGEETQYF.

The CDR3 protein is CARGEDYGYTF. CDR3 in DNA: TGCGCCAGAGGGGAGGACTATGGCTACACCTTC. This sequence joins TRBV10-1 and TRBJ1-2; a weak D match, TRBD1 (5 bases). CDR3 length equals 11 residues. Germline V gene lookup returns CDR1 WNHNN and CDR2 SYGVQD (reference sequence). The V end was cut by 9 bases, the J end by 3 bases, with 8 bases between.

The chain has TRBV13 and TRBJ2-7, with D possibly being TRBD1 (5 bases). Between the trimmed V and J ends, which lost 5 bases and 6 bases, there was a span of 17 bases. Germline loops: CDR1 PRHDT, CDR2 FYEKMQ (reference sequence). The CDR3 contains 14 residues. The CDR3 spells CASSRLSAGSEQYF. CDR3 sequence (DNA): TGTGCCAGCAGCCGTTTAAGCGCAGGGTCCGAGCAGTACTTC.

The rearrangement links TRBV7-6 to TRBJ1-5; no definite D call. This CDR3 region has 16 residues. Germline CDR1 reads SGHVS; CDR2 reads FNYEAQ. V was cut by 3 bases and J by 6 bases, with 18 bases left in between. The CDR3 here is CASSLKVVEAAQPQHF. In DNA form, the CDR3 reads TGTGCCAGCAGCTTGAAAGTCGTAGAGGCGGCTCAGCCCCAGCATTTT.

This rearrangement joins TRBV7-9 to TRBJ2-1; 9 bases line up with TRBD2. This CDR3 has 14 residues. Germline lookup yields CDR1 SEHNR and CDR2 FQNEAQ (reference sequence). The ends lost 11 bases at V and 5 bases at J; junction bases unmatched: 10. Here the CDR3 DNA reads TGTGCCTATCGTAGACTAGCGGAAAACAATGAGCAGTTCTTC. As protein: CAYRRLAENNEQFF.

This rearrangement joins TRBV19 to TRBJ2-1, with 9 bases aligning to TRBD1. CDR1 is LNHDA, CDR2 SQIVND, per germline (reference sequence). The CDR3 has 13 amino acids. V lost 8 bases and J lost 7; bases outside the gene matches: 6. The CDR3 region is CASSGTGHNEQFF. In nucleotides, the CDR3 is TGTGCCAGTTCCGGGACAGGGCATAATGAGCAGTTCTTC. Based on the CDR3 plus reference TRBV19 and TRBJ2-1, the full variable domain is DGGITQSPKYLFRKEGQNVTLSCEQNLNHDAMYWYRQDPGQGLRLIYYSQIVNDFQKGDIAEGYSVSREKKESFPLTVTSAQKNPTAFYLCASSGTGHNEQFFGPGTRLTVL.

The V call is TRBV10-1, the J call TRBJ2-1; TRBD1 matches 9 bases. Germline-derived CDR1 and CDR2 are WNHNN and SYGVQD (reference sequence). There are 15 residues in the CDR3. Trimming removed 3 bases from V and 8 bases from J; junction bases left unmatched: 8. The CDR3 loop is CASSEGQGRIDEQFF. CDR3 nucleotides: TGCGCCAGCAGTGAAGGACAGGGGAGGATCGATGAGCAGTTCTTC.

The genes are TRBV5-4 and TRBJ2-7, with 8 bases identical to TRBD2. This CDR3 region has 15 residues. Germline CDR1 SGHNT, CDR2 YYREEE (reference sequence). Trimming cost V 2 bases and J 3 bases; bases outside gene matches: 7. CDR3: CASSFGAGVGYEQYF. CDR3 bases: TGTGCCAGCAGCTTTGGAGCGGGAGTGGGCTACGAGCAGTACTTC.

V gene TRBV4-1 combines with J gene TRBJ2-1; 9 bases map to TRBD2. Looked up from germline, CDR1 is MGHRA and CDR2 is YSYEKL. The V segment lost 1 base and the J segment 2 bases; nucleotides outside the gene matches: 9. The CDR3 contains 18 residues. CDR3 residues: CASSQGRQRGAAYNEQFF. DNA of the CDR3: TGCGCCAGCAGCCAAGGGCGGCAGCGGGGGGCGGCCTACAATGAGCAGTTCTTC.

The CDR3: CASRMAGPTYEQYF. CDR3 in DNA: TGTGCCAGCAGGATGGCGGGGCCGACCTACGAGCAGTACTTC. The J gene is TRBJ2-7, the V gene TRBV6-1; D possibly corresponds to TRBD2 (6 bases). The CDR3 is 14 residues long. Trimming took 6 bases from V and 2 from J, leaving 14 bases between them. In germline, CDR1 is MNHNS, CDR2 SASEGT.

This chain uses TRBV5-6 with TRBJ1-2, with 7 bases fitting TRBD1. Germline trimming cut 2 bases from V and 5 bases from J; bases unmatched to any gene: 9. Germline CDR1 SGHDT, CDR2 YYEEEE. The length of the CDR3 is 15 residues. The CDR3 region has the DNA TGTGCCAGCAGCTTAGGTGGGACAGAATTATATGGCTACACCTTC. It is translated as CASSLGGTELYGYTF.

This clone was recorded once. The chain joins TRBV5-1 to TRBJ2-7, with a weak D call TRBD1 (6 bases). This CDR3 comprises 14 residues. The germline gives CDR1 SGHRS, CDR2 YFSETQ. V gave up 4 bases and J gave up 7 bases, with 18 bases separating them. The CDR3 loop reads CASSRDILEGEQYF. As DNA, the CDR3 is TGCGCCAGCAGCAGGGACATTTTAGAGGGGGAGCAGTACTTC.

This clone was counted a few times. This chain connects TRBV4-1 to TRBJ2-7, with D possibly matching TRBD1 (6 bases). Trimming shortened V by 1 base and J by 4 bases, and 11 bases separated the two germline ends. Germline V CDR1 and CDR2: MGHRA, YSYEKL. This CDR3 contains 14 residues. In DNA form, the CDR3 reads TGCGCCAGCAGCCAAGTTCAGGGGTCTTACGAGCAGTACTTC. It is translated as CASSQVQGSYEQYF.

The gene calls are TRBV6-5 and TRBJ2-2; 9 bases fit TRBD1. V was clipped by 8 bases and J by 5 bases; unmatched bases: 6. Germline V gene sequence: CDR1 MNHEY, CDR2 SVGAGI. The CDR3 is 14 residues long. The CDR3 loop reads CASRTGVRTGELFF. CDR3 sequence (DNA): TGTGCCAGCCGGACAGGGGTACGGACCGGGGAGCTGTTTTTT.

The chain couples TRBV9 to TRBJ2-3; 8 bases line up with TRBD2. V lost 0 bases to trimming and J lost 1 base; unmatched junction nucleotides: 7. Germline loops: CDR1 SGDLS, CDR2 YYNGEE. The CDR3 is made up of 17 amino acids. This CDR3 is CASSVELARGGTDTQYF. CDR3 bases: TGTGCCAGCAGCGTAGAGTTGGCGCGGGGGGGCACAGATACGCAGTATTTT.

The chain combines TRBV27 with TRBJ2-7; 9 nucleotides match TRBD1. The CDR3 loop spans 18 amino acids. The germline V gene has CDR1 MNHEY and CDR2 SMNVEV (reference sequence). The J segment lost 1 base and the V segment lost 3 bases, leaving 13 bases of the junction unmatched. The CDR3 sequence is CASSFSQGQGEASYEQYF. CDR3 bases: TGTGCCAGCAGTTTCTCTCAGGGACAGGGAGAGGCATCCTACGAGCAGTACTTC.

V usage is TRBV15 and J usage is TRBJ1-5; D is unresolved. CDR3 length: 15 amino acids. V lost 0 bases and J lost 5, with 11 bases in between. From germline, CDR1 is LNHNV and CDR2 YYDKDF (reference sequence). The CDR3: CATSRDRGVYQPQHF. The CDR3 nucleotides read TGTGCCACCAGCAGAGATCGGGGAGTTTATCAGCCCCAGCATTTT.

This clone was counted only a few times. The CDR3 region is CASSQGRGRTNTGELFF. The CDR3 DNA sequence: TGCGCCAGCAGCCAAGGCAGGGGGCGTACGAACACCGGGGAGCTGTTTTTT. The chain employs TRBV4-1 and TRBJ2-2; 8 nucleotides agree with TRBD1. The CDR3 runs 17 residues. Germline V gene data show CDR1 as MGHRA and CDR2 as YSYEKL. Losses at the gene ends were 1 base for V and 0 bases for J; bases not matched to a gene: 4.